This T cell receptor beta chain was retrieved from a study of cytomegalovirus exposure and HLA in healthy donors. Turning to the study itself: An earlier analysis found 117 million unique TCR beta sequences from roughly 170 million T cells. Regarding the study as a whole: The classifier was said to identify cytomegalovirus status with high specificity and sensitivity. When analyzed later, a missense DCLRE1C variant was found to be linked to TCR beta V- and J-gene trimming. Three CMV-associated chains were confirmed in vitro to be specific for CMV antigens.

About this clone itself: Antigen specificity is unknown.

The PCR employed 60 Vbeta primers together with 13 Jbeta primers. Sequencing used immunoSEQ multiplex PCR; TCRdb keeps in-frame clones, though not all of them. The sample comprises 90,000 to 100,000 clones, 55% to 80% of which are singletons, and 1.2% rests with the top ten. The CDR3 consists of 13 residues. The germline V and J ends were trimmed by 4 bases and 1 base, with 7 bases remaining between them. The germline CDR1 and CDR2 sequences are KGHSH and LQKENI. Material: PBMCs. The TCR originated in a female donor in good health and CMV-seronegative. The V call is TRBV18, the J call TRBJ1-1, with D perhaps matching TRBD1 (6 bases). The CDR3 sequence is CASSQGENTEAFF. The CDR3 nucleotides are TGTGCCAGCTCACAGGGGGAGAACACTGAAGCTTTCTTT.